This T cell receptor beta chain appears in the sequencing data of a study of cytomegalovirus exposure and HLA in healthy donors (dated by TCRdb to 2015 to 2018). As for the study more broadly: According to a later analysis, one platform produced both the 120 validation repertoires and the 670 or so repertoires of the first cohort. The study was designed to test whether signatures of past pathogen exposure could be identified by cataloging public T cell receptors. In addition to the first cohort of 666 subjects, a separate validation cohort of under 150 different subjects was used. To predict cytomegalovirus infection status, the study combined high-throughput TCR immunosequencing, statistical association of individual TCRs with disease status, and machine learning. The full study reports these points: It was suggested by the authors that the approach could potentially be generalized to other disease states and immunological phenotypes. Most TCR sequences were seen in very few donors, while some public TCRs were found in many individuals. Of the cluster scores, 90% to 95% were above 0 in a later analysis, which found that TCRs clustered in the first cohort also tended to co-occur in the 120 validation repertoires. The study gave a list of about 170 TCR beta chains associated with cytomegalovirus. In vitro tests confirmed that a few of the cytomegalovirus-associated TCR beta chains recognize cytomegalovirus antigens. Cytomegalovirus status was reported to be diagnosed by the classifier with high specificity and sensitivity in both the original and validation cohorts. A later analysis had no HLA typing for the validation cohort, so co-occurrence there was scored across all 110 or so repertoires.

The CDR3 sequence holds 14 residues, the cysteine and phenylalanine included. Just CDR3 DNA is preserved here, 42 bases in frame from base 1. Trimming takes 3 bases from V and 7 bases from J, and the germline ends sit 16 bases apart. The CDR1 and CDR2 encoded by the germline V gene (reference sequence) are WNHNN and SYGVQD. Libraries were prepared through the immunoSEQ multiplex PCR assay. In the source study's methods: To diagnose cytomegalovirus status from the catalog of TCR beta chain sequences, a statistical classification framework was built. Entries here come from immuneACCESS through TCRdb and include only in-frame sequences with V and J called. Some clones fail to appear in such tables; in the studies checked, an unresolved V gene covers under half of the shortfall, and the cause of the remainder is unknown. That table is the source of V, J and clone size, and D and trimming were worked out from the DNA. The sample table shows about 140,000 clones, and 88% are seen once. In total, the top ten clones hold 7.5% to 8.5% of the sample.

Of note for this clone: This clone's antigen is unknown. Base qualities are not recorded, but no much larger clone differs from it by a single base.

Separate from the roughly 650-subject first cohort, the validation cohort of roughly 120 subjects was the group to which the donors belonged. This TCR derives from a woman aged 18-29 years in good health and CMV-seropositive. This receptor chain uses TRBV10-1 and TRBJ2-7; the D gene is possibly TRBD2, with 6 bases matching. Sequencing used PBMCs. This receptor has the CDR3 CASSDGTGVGEQYF. DNA sequence: TGCGCCAGCAGTGATGGGACGGGGGTTGGAGAGCAGTACTTC.